The rows below give T cell receptor beta chains drawn from one sample of a study of lymphopenia after photon versus proton radiotherapy. The repertoire was sequenced with immunoSEQ multiplex PCR; TCRdb's copy has only in-frame clones and lacks some. In the table there are 65,000 to 70,000 clones, more than 75% of which are singletons. The specimen was peripheral blood, collected from a patient treated with photon-based radiotherapy. These receptors were obtained from a woman aged 65 to 85 with pancreatic cancer. Both conserved end residues are trimmed from each CDR3. Each record gives: clone size, V gene, CDR3 protein. Only some rows state a clone size, as once, few, many or a class for expanded clones.

abundance: -; v_gene: TRBV10-3; CDR3aa: AIRDDLLSGNTIY
abundance: -; v_gene: TRBV5-1; CDR3aa: ASSWDRASYT
abundance: -; v_gene: TRBV2; CDR3aa: ASKDSASFVTQY
abundance: few; v_gene: TRBV28; CDR3aa: ASSQNGANTGELF
abundance: -; v_gene: TRBV7-2; CDR3aa: ASSSEPPYEQY
abundance: once; v_gene: TRBV6-1; CDR3aa: AGLTPGQYEQY
abundance: -; v_gene: TRBV6-5; CDR3aa: ASSGSGGITDTQY
abundance: -; v_gene: TRBV7-9; CDR3aa: ASSLGSYEQY
abundance: -; v_gene: TRBV7-8; CDR3aa: ASSSDRGAMLTEAF
abundance: -; v_gene: TRBV5-4; CDR3aa: ASSYGTFSTDTQY
abundance: -; v_gene: TRBV28; CDR3aa: ASSTPGGDHGYT
abundance: once; v_gene: TRBV29-1; CDR3aa: SVSEREGGSEQY
abundance: -; v_gene: TRBV6-1; CDR3aa: ASSEGGRVNQPQH
abundance: -; v_gene: TRBV5-3; CDR3aa: ARSLAPHSLNQPQH
abundance: -; v_gene: TRBV4-2; CDR3aa: ASSLYFQASYT
abundance: few; v_gene: TRBV7-2; CDR3aa: ASSTSSYEQY
abundance: -; v_gene: TRBV15; CDR3aa: ATSTYGSSTDTQY
abundance: -; v_gene: TRBV5-4; CDR3aa: ASSFFLGETRAQY
abundance: -; v_gene: TRBV19; CDR3aa: ASSMGRGNRNQPQH
abundance: -; v_gene: TRBV7-2; CDR3aa: ASSLVGAGGADTQY
abundance: -; v_gene: TRBV28; CDR3aa: ASSLSMSSGAQQY
abundance: -; v_gene: TRBV5-1; CDR3aa: ASSPVRLATYNEQF
abundance: -; v_gene: TRBV7-2; CDR3aa: ASSFWQGLNTEAF
abundance: -; v_gene: TRBV5-1; CDR3aa: ASSLMAGSGDTQY
abundance: -; v_gene: TRBV30; CDR3aa: AWSRGLGDNSPLH
abundance: -; v_gene: TRBV28; CDR3aa: ASSSPQPNTEAF
abundance: -; v_gene: TRBV28; CDR3aa: ASSQDRGQAYSNQPQH
abundance: -; v_gene: TRBV2; CDR3aa: ASSEAGMLELF
abundance: once; v_gene: TRBV15; CDR3aa: ATSSNRVSGNTIY
abundance: -; v_gene: TRBV30; CDR3aa: AWGWGADQPQH
abundance: -; v_gene: TRBV11-2; CDR3aa: ASSYSTGDTEAF
abundance: -; v_gene: TRBV19; CDR3aa: ASSIRTVNTEAF